This TCR beta chain was recorded in a study of T cells in Graves' hyperthyroidism and ophthalmopathy. General observations from the study: Classification by a 13 V-J model distinguished ophthalmopathy from stable hyperthyroidism. Ophthalmopathy got predicted by the model a median approximately 6.3 months before its onset.

The length of the CDR3 is 17 residues. The V and J ends lost 8 bases and 6 bases respectively, with 26 bases between them. CDR1 MNHEY and CDR2 SMNVEV come from the germline V gene (reference sequence). Calling Graves' hyperthyroidism stable meant ophthalmopathy did not progress within 18 months. Thyroid ultrasound, orbital computed tomography, clinical symptoms, and serum thyroxine and TRAb underpinned diagnoses. TCR beta CDR3 regions were amplified from RNA transcripts. With the HTBI primer set, the TCR CDR3 went through a first round of RT-PCR. TCRdb itself ran the multiplex PCR reads through MiXCR, one entry per CDR3 protein. The table has about 560,000 distinct CDR3 sequences, 12% to 15% seen once. As concerns this clonotype: The antigen is not known. A much more abundant neighbour one base away suggests this may be a read error.

Sequences were obtained from blood. The clonotype originates from a woman in her thirties or forties with Graves' hyperthyroidism. The chain combines TRBV27 with TRBJ2-4; unclear D gene. CDR3 bases: TGTGCCAGCCCCCCCTCCGGTAGGGTTAAAGATCTAAACATTCAGTACTTC. It translates to CASPPSGRVKDLNIQYF.